This is a list of T cell receptor beta chains from one sample in a study of sequential checkpoint blockade in melanoma. Generated by immunoSEQ multiplex PCR, the TCRdb table keeps only in-frame clones and is missing some. The sample shows approximately 37,000 clones, roughly 32% of them seen only once. Specimen: tumor tissue (inferred from file names), collected from a patient given nivolumab and ipilimumab in sequence. The receptors were sampled from a human donor with melanoma. Both conserved end residues are part of each CDR3. The D gene is left open where the match is weak. Clone size is given for some rows only: seen once, a few or many times, or a class if the clone is expanded.

>NA|TRBV11-3|NA|TRBJ1-2
TGTGCCAGCAGTACACAAAACAGGGCCGCTAACTATGGCTACACCTTC
CASSTQNRAANYGYTF
>TRBD1|TRBV11-3|few|TRBJ2-4
TGTGCCAGCAGTTCCCGACAGGGTCTAGCCAAAAACATTCAGTACTTC
CASSSRQGLAKNIQYF
>NA|TRBV15|NA|TRBJ1-3
TGTGCCACCAGCAGAGTTTTCGGATCTGGAAACACCATATATTTT
CATSRVFGSGNTIYF
>TRBD1|TRBV29-1|few|TRBJ2-7
TGCAGCGTGGGGACAGGTACCTACGAGCAGTACTTC
CSVGTGTYEQYF
>TRBD1|TRBV11-3|many|TRBJ1-4
TGTGCCAGCAGCTTCGACAGGGGGCCGAATGAAAAACTGTTTTTT
CASSFDRGPNEKLFF
>TRBD2|TRBV18|NA|TRBJ2-3
TGTGCCAGCTCAGCCCGTAGCGGGAGTTGGGGAGATACGCAGTATTTT
CASSARSGSWGDTQYF
>TRBD1|TRBV11-3|many|TRBJ1-2
TGTGCCAGCAGCTTACGTCCAGGGGGCGACTATGGCTACACCTTC
CASSLRPGGDYGYTF
>NA|TRBV2|few|TRBJ1-5
TGTGCCAGCAGTGGTGCTGGAAATCTCCAGCATTTT
CASSGAGNLQHF
>NA|TRBV5-1|NA|TRBJ1-1
TGCGCCAGCAGCTTCCCCGACAGTTTCACTGAAGCTTTCTTT
CASSFPDSFTEAFF
>NA|TRBV30|NA|TRBJ2-7
TGTGCCTGGAGCACTTACGGCCTGGGGAAATACGAGCAGTACTTC
CAWSTYGLGKYEQYF
>TRBD2|TRBV6-8|NA|TRBJ2-1
TGTGCCAGCAGTTCGGGGGGGCTCTCCTACAATGAGCAGTTCTTC
CASSSGGLSYNEQFF
>NA|TRBV7-6|few|TRBJ1-3
TGTGCCAGCAGCCTGCAGGGGCAATTCTCTGGAAACACCATATATTTT
CASSLQGQFSGNTIYF
>NA|TRBV6-8|few|TRBJ1-1
TGTGCCAGCAGTTACGTAGGTACTGAAGCTTTCTTT
CASSYVGTEAFF
>TRBD2|TRBV11-3|NA|TRBJ2-1
TGTGCCAGCAGCTTGGCTAGCGGGGTCCATGAGCAGTTCTTC
CASSLASGVHEQFF
>NA|TRBV6-8|NA|TRBJ1-2
TGTGCCAGCAGTTACCCCGACTCCCGTGGGGGCTACACCTTC
CASSYPDSRGGYTF
>TRBD2|TRBV9|few|TRBJ2-7
TGTGCCAGCAAGCGGGACCCAAGCTCCTACGAGCAGTACTTC
CASKRDPSSYEQYF
>NA|TRBV19|NA|TRBJ1-2
TGTGCCAGTAGTATAAGACAGTCTGGGGGCTATGGCTACACCTTC
CASSIRQSGGYGYTF
>TRBD2|TRBV11-3|few|TRBJ2-1
TGTGCCAGCAGCCCCCCTACAACTAGCGGGAGGGGAAATGAGCAGTTCTTC
CASSPPTTSGRGNEQFF
>TRBD1|TRBV12-5|NA|TRBJ1-1
TGTGCTAGTGGTTTGGGACAGGGGAGTTTTACTGAAGCTTTCTTT
CASGLGQGSFTEAFF
>TRBD2|TRBV19|NA|TRBJ2-3
TGTGCCAGTAGTATGACGTTCGGAGGAGCGGGAGTCACAGATACGCAGTATTTT
CASSMTFGGAGVTDTQYF
>NA|TRBV6-8|NA|TRBJ2-7
TGTGCCAGCAGAGCAGGCCAAATCTACGAGCAGTACTTC
CASRAGQIYEQYF
>NA|TRBV6-8|NA|TRBJ2-1
TGTGCCAGCCAGCTAGCTGAAAGCAATGAGCAGTTCTTC
CASQLAESNEQFF
>TRBD1|TRBV19|NA|TRBJ2-1
TGTGCCAGTAGTCCGCGGTTCGGACAGGGGGATTCTGGGCAGTTCTTC
CASSPRFGQGDSGQFF
>TRBD1|TRBV29-1|NA|TRBJ2-2
TGCAGCGCTCCCCGGACAGGGGATCACACCGGGGAGCTGTTTTTT
CSAPRTGDHTGELFF
>NA|TRBV7-5|NA|TRBJ2-2
TGTGCCAGCAGCTTCTTTGCGGGGCCCGGCACCGGGGAGCTGTTTTTT
CASSFFAGPGTGELFF
>NA|TRBV30|NA|TRBJ1-6
TGTGCCTGGAGTCTCGAGGGACGCCGGGGGAATTCACCCCTCCACTTT
CAWSLEGRRGNSPLHF
>NA|TRBV5-1|NA|TRBJ2-1
TGCGCCAGCAGCGAGATGGAACACTCAGGTGAGCAGTTCTTC
CASSEMEHSGEQFF
>TRBD2|TRBV11-3|NA|TRBJ2-1
TGTGCCAGCAGCTTAGATGAACTAGCGGGTAGCAATGAGCAGTTCTTC
CASSLDELAGSNEQFF
>NA|TRBV27|NA|TRBJ1-1
TGTGCCAGCAGTTTGTCCCCAGGAGGGGGGAGGTTTGAAGCTTTCTTT
CASSLSPGGGRFEAFF
>TRBD1|TRBV30|NA|TRBJ2-2
TGTGCCTGGAGTGGGGACAGGGGGCTCGGGGAGCTGTTTTTT
CAWSGDRGLGELFF
>NA|TRBV19|NA|TRBJ1-5
TGTGCCAGTAGTATGGGGTTCGGCAATCAGCCCCAGCATTTT
CASSMGFGNQPQHF
>NA|TRBV6-8|few|TRBJ2-7
TGTGCCAGCAGTAGGGGTCTTAGCGAGCAGTACTTC
CASSRGLSEQYF
>TRBD2|TRBV6-8|NA|TRBJ2-6
TGTGCCAGCGAGTGGACTAGTACCTTAGCTGGGGCCAACGTCCTGACTTTC
CASEWTSTLAGANVLTF
>TRBD1|TRBV6-8|medium-sized|TRBJ2-3
TGTGCCAGCAGTGACTCACAGGGGGCAGATACGCAGTATTTT
CASSDSQGADTQYF
>NA|TRBV7-5|many|TRBJ1-4
TGTGCCAGCAGCTCACAGGGGAGTAATGAAAAACTGTTTTTT
CASSSQGSNEKLFF
>NA|TRBV11-3|many|TRBJ1-2
TGTGCCAGCAGCTTAAATCCAACGACGGACTATGGCTACACCTTC
CASSLNPTTDYGYTF
>TRBD1|TRBV6-8|NA|TRBJ2-5
TGTGCCAGCAGCTGGGGGACAGCTGGCCAAGAGACCCAGTACTTC
CASSWGTAGQETQYF
>TRBD1|TRBV6-8|NA|TRBJ2-2
TGTGCCAGCAGCCGGGACAGGGGGACCGGGGAGCTGTTTTTT
CASSRDRGTGELFF
>TRBD1|TRBV7-2|few|TRBJ1-2
TGTGCCAGCAGCTCCGGGACAGATAGAGGCTACACCTTC
CASSSGTDRGYTF
>NA|TRBV6-8|few|TRBJ1-1
TGTGCCAGCAGCCCCGCCCGGCCGACAGCTTTCTTT
CASSPARPTAFF
>TRBD2|TRBV11-3|few|TRBJ2-7
TGTGCCAGCAGTTTTCAAAGCGGGGGGACCTACGAGCAGTACTTC
CASSFQSGGTYEQYF
>TRBD2|TRBV29-1|NA|TRBJ2-3
TGCAGCGTTGCGGGCCTAGCGGGGGTTCTCCGCCCGGATACGCAGTATTTT
CSVAGLAGVLRPDTQYF
>TRBD1|TRBV6-8|few|TRBJ2-7
TGTGCCAGCAGGACAGGGGCCTACGAGCAGTACTTC
CASRTGAYEQYF
>TRBD1|TRBV6-8|few|TRBJ1-2
TGTGCCAGCAGCGTCAGGGGGCAATTGGGTGGCTACACCTTC
CASSVRGQLGGYTF
>NA|TRBV28|once|TRBJ2-7
TGTGCCAGCAGTATCCACGCAGGGGCGAACTACGAGCAGTACTTC
CASSIHAGANYEQYF
>NA|TRBV6-8|NA|TRBJ2-3
TGTGCCAGCAGGGGGGGCCTCGGGGATACGCAGTATTTT
CASRGGLGDTQYF
>TRBD2|TRBV4-1|few|TRBJ2-7
TGCGCCAGCAGCCAGAGCTCGAGCGGGGTCTACGAGCAGTACTTC
CASSQSSSGVYEQYF
>NA|TRBV6-8|few|TRBJ2-7
TGTGCCGCACAGGGCGTCGCGGGGGTCGAGCAGTACTTC
CAAQGVAGVEQYF
>NA|TRBV6-8|few|TRBJ2-7
TGTGCCAGCACGGGGGCTTACTCCTACGAGCAGTACTTC
CASTGAYSYEQYF
>NA|TRBV11-3|few|TRBJ2-3
TGTGCCAGCAGCTTGGGATCGTTCGCAGATACGCAGTATTTT
CASSLGSFADTQYF
>TRBD2|TRBV6-1|few|TRBJ2-3
TGTGCCATCAGTGAAGGGACTAGCGGGGGCACAGATACGCAGTATTTT
CAISEGTSGGTDTQYF
>NA|TRBV23-1|few|TRBJ1-1
TGCGCCAGCAGCTTGCGCCAGAACACTGAAGCTTTCTTT
CASSLRQNTEAFF
>TRBD1|TRBV30|NA|TRBJ1-5
TGTGCCTGGAGCGACGGGGACAGTCAGCCCCAGCATTTT
CAWSDGDSQPQHF
>TRBD1|TRBV5-1|NA|TRBJ1-5
TGCGCCAGCAGCTTTCGGACAGGGAGCAATCAGCCCCAGCATTTT
CASSFRTGSNQPQHF
>TRBD2|TRBV5-1|NA|TRBJ2-1
TGCGCCAGCAGCTTGGGGGCTAGCGGGATAGTCAATGAGCAGTTCTTC
CASSLGASGIVNEQFF
>TRBD1|TRBV11-3|NA|TRBJ1-5
TGTGCCAGCAGCTTAGGGACAGGGTATCAGCCCCAGCATTTT
CASSLGTGYQPQHF
>NA|TRBV18|NA|TRBJ2-4
TGTGCCAGCTCACAAACCGGGACTGATATTCAGTACTTC
CASSQTGTDIQYF